A single sample is the source of the 8 T cell receptor beta chains below, sequenced in a study of early T cells in non-severe SARS-CoV-2 infection. Each CDR3 protein gets one entry after TCRdb re-called the 5' RACE reads with MiXCR. The sample has under 45,000 distinct CDR3 sequences, 5% to 6.5% seen once. The sequencing here drew on whole blood, taken at baseline. The origin of the receptors is an adult who was a healthcare worker with PCR-confirmed SARS-CoV-2 infection or an uninfected control (not recorded which).

This clonotype was seen repeatedly, ten times or more. This chain joins TRBV11-2 and TRBJ2-3; 16 bases match TRBD2. The CDR3 consists of 17 residues. J lost 3 bases, V lost 5 bases, and 5 bases had no gene match. The germline V gene has CDR1 SGHAT and CDR2 FQNNGV. DNA for the CDR3: TGTGCCAGCAGCGTCGGGACTAGCGGGAGGGCAACAGATACGCAGTATTTT. Translation gives CASSVGTSGRATDTQYF.

There are many counts of this clonotype. The chain links TRBV18 to TRBJ2-3; the D gene is possibly TRBD2 (6 bases). This CDR3 is 14 amino acids long. Germline assignment: CDR1 KGHSH and CDR2 LQKENI. Deletions cut 0 bases from V and 11 bases from J, with 15 bases between. The CDR3 reads CASSPPTRSIGQYF. As DNA, the CDR3 is TGTGCCAGCTCACCACCGACTAGGTCCATAGGGCAGTATTTT. The variable domain in full, completed from reference TRBV18 and TRBJ2-3, reads NAGVMQNPRHLVRRRGQEARLRCSPMKGHSHVYWYRQLPEEGLKFMVYLQKENIIDESGMPKERFSAEFPKEGPSILRIQQVVRGDSAAYFCASSPPTRSIGQYFGPGTRLTVL.

This chain links TRBV12-3 or TRBV12-4 with TRBJ1-1; TRBD1 might be the D (6 bases). Trimming cost V 6 bases and J 5 bases, with 16 bases left between them. The CDR3 sequence is 14 residues long. The CDR3 nucleotides are TGTGCCAGCAGCGCCTTGGGGGGCAGGACTGAAGCTTTCTTT. Translated, it gives CASSALGGRTEAFF.

This clonotype was found many times. This chain joins TRBV10-1 and TRBJ2-2; TRBD2 aligns across 7 bases. The length of the CDR3 is 15 residues. V shed 11 bases, J shed 4 bases, and the junction held 13 bases outside the gene matches. Germline CDR1 and CDR2: WNHNN and SYGVQD (reference sequence). CDR3 sequence reads: CAGSGTISGTGELFF. The CDR3 nucleotides read TGCGCCGGATCCGGGACTATATCGGGCACCGGGGAGCTGTTTTTT.

This clonotype was found a few times. This chain uses TRBV20-1 with TRBJ1-2, with unresolved D. V lost 3 bases and J lost 2, with 19 bases in between. In germline, CDR1 is DFQATT, CDR2 SNEGSKA (reference sequence). The CDR3 spans 16 residues. The CDR3 is CSASAFRGSRNYGYTF. The CDR3 DNA reads TGCAGTGCTAGTGCGTTTCGGGGATCGCGCAACTATGGCTACACCTTC.

This clonotype was found many times. The chain recombines TRBV10-2 with TRBJ1-2; a weak D match, TRBD1 (5 bases). The CDR3 has 11 residues. V lost 2 bases, J lost 7 bases, and 5 bases lay in between. Germline V gene sequence: CDR1 WSHSY, CDR2 SAAADI. The DNA for the CDR3 is TGCGCCAGCAGTGAGACAGGTGGCTACACCTTC. Translated, it gives CASSETGGYTF.

This clonotype was recorded many times. The V and J genes are TRBV7-2 and TRBJ2-1; a possible D gene is TRBD2 (6 bases). The V end was cut by 1 base, the J end by 10 bases, with 14 bases between. Germline loops: CDR1 SGHTA, CDR2 FQGNSA. This CDR3 region has 14 residues. The DNA for the CDR3 is TGTGCCAGCAGCTTAGGGTATGCCGGAGGGGAGCAGTTCTTC. Protein product: CASSLGYAGGEQFF. Together with reference TRBV7-2 and TRBJ2-1, the CDR3 gives the full variable domain: GAGVSQSPSNKVTEKGKDVELRCDPISGHTALYWYRQSLGQGLEFLIYFQGNSAPDKSGLPSDRFSAERTGGSVSTLTIQRTQQEDSAVYLCASSLGYAGGEQFFGPGTRLTVL.

The CDR3 spells CASSYDGATEAFF. Here the CDR3 DNA reads TGTGCCAGCAGTTATGACGGGGCGACTGAAGCTTTCTTT. The chain carries TRBV6-5 and TRBJ1-1, with a possible D match to TRBD1 (5 bases). This CDR3 has 13 residues. Germline V gene data show CDR1 as MNHEY and CDR2 as SVGAGI. Deletions cut 3 bases from V and 5 bases from J, with 10 bases between.